These 13 T cell receptor beta chains originate from one sample sequenced in a study of cytomegalovirus exposure and HLA in healthy donors. The data were produced by immunoSEQ multiplex PCR, yet TCRdb's version contains in-frame clones alone and is incomplete. Of about 110,000 clones in the sample, about nine tenths were seen once. Sequenced material: PBMCs. These receptor sequences come from a woman between 18 and 29 years old in good health and CMV-seropositive.

The chain employs TRBV9 and TRBJ2-5; TRBD2 might be the D (5 bases). V was trimmed by 2 bases and J by 0 bases, leaving 11 bases between them. The CDR3 length is 15 residues. Looked up from germline, CDR1 is SGDLS and CDR2 is YYNGEE. The CDR3 region has the DNA TGTGCCAGCAGCGTCTCAGTAGCGAACCAAGAGACCCAGTACTTC. It is translated as CASSVSVANQETQYF.

In this sample, this clone turned up once. The V and J genes are TRBV18 and TRBJ2-5, with D possibly matching TRBD2 (6 bases). The CDR3 has 13 residues. V was trimmed by 2 bases and J by 3 bases, leaving 7 bases between them. CDR1 KGHSH and CDR2 LQKENI come from the germline V gene. CDR3 sequence: CASSPGGEETQYF. The CDR3 bases are TGTGCCAGCTCACCAGGAGGGGAAGAGACCCAGTACTTC.

The chain carries TRBV6-1 and TRBJ1-1, with D uncertain. The CDR3 totals 14 residues. Germline V gene lookup returns CDR1 MNHNS and CDR2 SASEGT. Trimming removed 1 base at V and 0 bases at J, with 6 bases between. CDR3 residues: CASSEGVMNTEAFF. The CDR3 DNA sequence: TGTGCCAGCAGTGAAGGCGTGATGAACACTGAAGCTTTCTTT.

The chain employs TRBV27 and TRBJ2-4; D perhaps matches TRBD2 (7 bases). The CDR3 length is 16 residues. V was cut by 5 bases and J by 7 bases, with 21 bases left in between. Germline assignment: CDR1 MNHEY and CDR2 SMNVEV (reference sequence). CDR3 in amino acids: CASSPFRGGDSNIQYF. The CDR3, as DNA: TGTGCCAGCAGTCCTTTTAGAGGGGGGGATTCGAACATTCAGTACTTC.

This clone was observed a few times. This sequence joins TRBV27 and TRBJ1-5; D possibly corresponds to TRBD1 (5 bases). This CDR3 has 14 residues. The V end was cut by 8 bases, the J end by 6 bases, with 17 bases between. Germline CDR1 and CDR2: MNHEY and SMNVEV (reference sequence). This CDR3 is CASAPQGDSQPQHF. CDR3 nucleotides: TGTGCCAGCGCTCCCCAGGGCGACAGTCAGCCCCAGCATTTT.

The chain recombines TRBV7-2 with TRBJ2-2; 9 bases fit TRBD2. Germline V gene sequence: CDR1 SGHTA, CDR2 FQGNSA. The trim removed 3 bases at V and 7 bases at J, leaving 9 bases unmatched. CDR3 length: 16 residues. In nucleotides, the CDR3 is TGTGCCAGCAGCTTGGTCCCTAGCGGGGTAATCGGGGAGCTGTTTTTT. Translated: CASSLVPSGVIGELFF.

A word on this clone: The same CDR3 arises from other DNA sequences in this sample as well. V and J are TRBV7-2 and TRBJ1-2; perhaps TRBD1 as D (5 bases). V was clipped by 1 base and J by 8 bases, with 14 bases between them. This CDR3 comprises 14 residues. Per the germline V gene, CDR1 is SGHTA and CDR2 is FQGNSA. CDR3 amino acids: CASSLDQGGYGYTF. As DNA, the CDR3 is TGTGCCAGCAGCTTAGACCAGGGCGGCTACGGCTACACCTTC.

J is TRBJ2-7 and V is TRBV7-8; no clear D. The V gene lost 1 base and the J gene lost 3 bases, with 7 bases spanning the gap. Germline lookup yields CDR1 SGHVS and CDR2 FQNEAQ. The CDR3 length is 13 residues. The CDR3, as DNA: TGTGCCAGCAGCTTAGACTTTAACTACGAGCAGTACGTC. Amino acids: CASSLDFNYEQYV.

This clone occurred a few times. The chain combines TRBV28 with TRBJ1-5, with D maybe TRBD1 (5 bases). This CDR3 has 15 residues. Between the trimmed V and J ends, which lost 5 bases and 1 base, there was a span of 12 bases. Germline CDR1 MDHEN, CDR2 SYDVKM. CDR3 in amino acids: CASSGGEMSNQPQHF. The DNA of the CDR3 is TGTGCCAGCAGTGGAGGGGAGATGAGCAATCAGCCCCAGCATTTT.

The gene calls are TRBV7-9 and TRBJ1-6; 7 nucleotides agree with TRBD1. CDR1 and CDR2 from the germline V gene are SEHNR and FQNEAQ (reference sequence). V dropped 5 bases and J dropped 7; count of bases not matched to a gene: 14. The CDR3 totals 17 residues. Here the CDR3 reads CASSLRTGSPGNSPLHF. DNA of the CDR3: TGTGCCAGCAGCCTCAGGACAGGCAGCCCGGGGAATTCACCCCTCCACTTT. Drawing the rest from reference TRBV7-9 and TRBJ1-6, the complete variable domain is DTGVSQNPRHKITKRGQNVTFRCDPISEHNRLYWYRQTLGQGPEFLTYFQNEAQLEKSRLLSDRFSAERPKGSFSTLEIQRTEQGDSAMYLCASSLRTGSPGNSPLHFGNGTRLTVT.

The V and J genes are TRBV7-2 and TRBJ1-6; 7 bases map to TRBD1. The CDR3 loop spans 16 amino acids. V lost 1 base to trimming and J lost 4 bases; unmatched junction nucleotides: 4. The germline gives CDR1 SGHTA, CDR2 FQGNSA. CDR3 sequence: CASSLGGGQYNSPLHF. DNA of the CDR3: TGTGCCAGCAGCTTAGGTGGGGGACAGTATAATTCACCCCTCCACTTT.

The chain carries TRBV2 and TRBJ1-1; D uncertain. The CDR3 covers 14 residues. Germline V CDR1 and CDR2: SNHLY, FYNNEI. V was trimmed by 5 bases and J by 1 base, leaving 11 bases between them. This CDR3 is CASSKERANTEAFF. For the CDR3, the DNA is TGTGCCAGCAGTAAGGAGCGAGCGAACACTGAAGCTTTCTTT.

J is TRBJ1-1 and V is TRBV7-6; possible D gene TRBD1, 5 bases. Trimming shortened V by 0 bases and J by 4 bases, and 9 bases separated the two germline ends. Germline assignment: CDR1 SGHVS and CDR2 FNYEAQ. This CDR3 has 14 amino acids. CDR3 in DNA: TGTGCCAGCAGCTTAGCGGCCGGGGGCACTGAAGCTTTCTTT. It translates to CASSLAAGGTEAFF.